This is a list of T cell receptor beta chains from one sample in a study of blood T cells in healthy people across ages. TCRdb passed the 5' RACE reads through MiXCR, listing each CDR3 protein once. The repertoire holds 270,000 or so distinct CDR3 sequences, with around 30% as singletons. Sequencing was carried out using blood. The source is a woman aged 70-85 years in good health. CDR3s include the opening cysteine and the closing phenylalanine or tryptophan. Fields, in order: CDR3 protein, CDR3 DNA, clone size, J gene, V gene, D gene, CDR3 length. D genes are given only for firm matches. Clone size is not always given. Where it is, it says once, few, many or a class for expanded clones.

CASSLVQGNQPQHF | TGTGCCAGCAGTTTAGTACAGGGCAATCAGCCCCAGCATTTT | NA | TRBJ1-5 | TRBV12-3/TRBV12-4 | NA | 14
CASSPEGGLNTEAFF | TGTGCCAGCAGCCCGGAGGGGGGCCTGAACACTGAAGCTTTCTTT | NA | TRBJ1-1 | TRBV11-2 | NA | 15
CASSRGGEQFF | TGTGCCAGCTCCCGGGGGGGGGAGCAGTTCTTC | many | TRBJ2-1 | TRBV9 | TRBD2 | 11
CASSQAERETQYF | TGCGCCAGCAGCCAAGCTGAAAGAGAGACCCAGTACTTC | many | TRBJ2-5 | TRBV4-3 | NA | 13
CASSFEPSETQYF | TGTGCCAGCAGCTTCGAACCTTCGGAGACCCAGTACTTC | NA | TRBJ2-5 | TRBV5-6 | NA | 13
CASSPDTGVGPYGYTF | TGTGCCAGCAGCCCGGATACAGGGGTCGGTCCCTATGGCTACACCTTC | NA | TRBJ1-2 | TRBV7-9 | TRBD1 | 16
CASSLGDTETQYF | TGTGCCAGCAGCTTAGGGGATACAGAGACCCAGTACTTC | few | TRBJ2-5 | TRBV7-9 | NA | 13
CSAKSGQITNEKLFF | TGCAGTGCTAAGTCGGGACAGATAACTAATGAAAAACTGTTTTTT | NA | TRBJ1-4 | TRBV20-1 | TRBD1 | 15
CASTRNGLAGRNEQFF | TGTGCCAGCACCCGTAACGGACTAGCGGGACGCAATGAGCAGTTCTTC | NA | TRBJ2-1 | TRBV12-3/TRBV12-4 | TRBD2 | 16
CASSPPLGGITEAFF | TGTGCCAGCAGCCCACCCCTCGGGGGTATCACTGAAGCTTTCTTT | NA | TRBJ1-1 | TRBV7-9 | NA | 15
CSARNLAGGLETQYF | TGCAGTGCTAGGAACCTAGCGGGGGGGCTGGAGACCCAGTACTTC | NA | TRBJ2-5 | TRBV20-1 | TRBD2 | 15
CASSFGTVVYEQYF | TGTGCCAGCAGCTTTGGGACAGTAGTCTACGAGCAGTACTTC | NA | TRBJ2-7 | TRBV7-2 | TRBD1 | 14
CASSQPPPGDTEAFF | TGTGCCAGCAGTCAGCCCCCCCCCGGGGACACTGAAGCTTTCTTT | NA | TRBJ1-1 | TRBV28 | NA | 15
CASSQGWRNIQYF | TGTGCCAGCAGCCAAGGATGGCGAAACATTCAGTACTTC | NA | TRBJ2-4 | TRBV3-1 | NA | 13
CASKLRYQETQYF | TGTGCCAGCAAATTGCGCTACCAAGAGACCCAGTACTTC | NA | TRBJ2-5 | TRBV3-1 | NA | 13
CASQKGDRGVTGELFF | TGTGCCAGCCAAAAAGGGGACAGGGGAGTCACCGGGGAGCTGTTTTTT | few | TRBJ2-2 | TRBV11-2 | TRBD1 | 16
CSANRRAGQGSPLHF | TGCAGTGCCAACCGGAGGGCAGGGCAGGGTTCACCCCTCCACTTT | NA | TRBJ1-6 | TRBV20-1 | NA | 15
CASSLVGFGTEEKLFF | TGCGCCAGCAGCTTGGTGGGGTTCGGGACAGAGGAAAAACTGTTTTTT | NA | TRBJ1-4 | TRBV5-1 | TRBD1 | 16
CASSLRLAGADTQYF | TGTGCCAGCAGCCTGAGACTAGCGGGAGCAGATACGCAGTATTTT | NA | TRBJ2-3 | TRBV7-9 | TRBD2 | 15
CASSDPSGGTGELFF | TGTGCCAGCAGTGACCCTTCCGGGGGCACCGGGGAGCTGTTTTTT | NA | TRBJ2-2 | TRBV25-1 | NA | 15
CSARDGGGWETQYF | TGCAGTGCTAGAGATGGAGGGGGCTGGGAGACCCAGTACTTC | NA | TRBJ2-5 | TRBV20-1 | NA | 14
CASSVTPYNEQFF | TGTGCCAGCAGCGTGACCCCCTACAATGAGCAGTTCTTC | many | TRBJ2-1 | TRBV9 | NA | 13
CASSLLAGGQSSYEQYF | TGTGCCAGCAGCCTTCTAGCGGGGGGACAAAGCTCCTACGAGCAGTACTTC | NA | TRBJ2-7 | TRBV7-9 | TRBD2 | 17
CASRRGTRTDTQYF | TGCGCCAGCAGGCGGGGGACCCGAACAGATACGCAGTATTTT | NA | TRBJ2-3 | TRBV5-1 | TRBD2 | 14
CSVVGDTDTQYF | TGCAGCGTTGTAGGGGACACAGATACGCAGTATTTT | many | TRBJ2-3 | TRBV29-1 | NA | 12
CASSEGGLSEKLFF | TGCGCCAGCAGTGAAGGGGGCCTTTCTGAAAAACTGTTTTTT | few | TRBJ1-4 | TRBV12-3/TRBV12-4 | TRBD1 | 14
CSVGETGNNSPLHF | TGCAGCGTTGGAGAGACAGGGAATAATTCACCCCTCCACTTT | NA | TRBJ1-6 | TRBV29-1 | TRBD1 | 14
CASTQDSYNEQFF | TGTGCCAGCACTCAGGACTCCTACAATGAGCAGTTCTTC | NA | TRBJ2-1 | TRBV6-1 | NA | 13